What follows are 10 T cell receptor beta chains derived from one specimen sequenced in a study of blood T cell repertoires in COVID-19. Clones were sequenced by immunoSEQ multiplex PCR, and TCRdb holds only the in-frame ones, with some missing. This sample yields roughly 300,000 clones, of which about 88% are seen a single time; about 1.5% belongs to the top ten. Sequenced material: peripheral blood. The source is a human donor with COVID-19, enrolled during active disease. The donor label of this sample is uncertain.

The chain employs TRBV5-1 and TRBJ1-2, with D maybe TRBD1 (6 bases). There are 14 residues in the CDR3. V lost 0 bases, J lost 3 bases, and 9 bases lay in between. CDR1 and CDR2 from the germline V gene are SGHRS and YFSETQ. In nucleotides, the CDR3 is TGCGCCAGCAGCTTGGATGGGGGCTACTATGGCTACACCTTC. It encodes CASSLDGGYYGYTF.

The V and J genes are TRBV5-4 and TRBJ2-7; 9 positions match TRBD2. Looked up from germline, CDR1 is SGHNT and CDR2 is YYREEE (reference sequence). This CDR3 is 16 amino acids long. V was clipped by 5 bases and J by 4 bases; unmatched bases: 13. Here the CDR3 DNA reads TGTGCCAGCAGACCCAGCGGGAGGCTCGCTCCTTACGAGCAGTACTTC. Protein sequence: CASRPSGRLAPYEQYF.

Details on this clone: At one of its ends the junction is not consistent with the germline gene, which may arise from a read error. The chain joins TRBV27 to TRBJ1-2; D might be TRBD1 (5 bases). This CDR3 comprises 14 residues. Germline V gene sequence: CDR1 MNHEY, CDR2 SMNVEV (reference sequence). Here the CDR3 DNA reads TGTGTCAGCAGTTTGTCGGGGGAGGCCTATGGCTACACCTTC. Translation: CVSSLSGEAYGYTF.

This clone has a handful of counts. V gene TRBV7-9 combines with J gene TRBJ1-2, with a possible D match to TRBD1 (6 bases). From germline, CDR1 is SEHNR and CDR2 FQNEAQ (reference sequence). This CDR3 region has 13 residues. Trimming took off 5 bases at V and 4 bases at J, with 11 bases between the two ends. CDR3 sequence: CASSRGQSYGYTF. The DNA for the CDR3 is TGTGCCAGCAGCCGCGGACAGTCCTATGGCTACACCTTC.

V usage is TRBV7-8 and J usage is TRBJ1-2, with 11 bases that match TRBD1. V shed 0 bases, J shed 2 bases, and the junction held 2 bases outside the gene matches. The CDR3 length is 16 residues. CDR1 SGHVS and CDR2 FQNEAQ come from the germline V gene. CDR3 nucleotide sequence: TGTGCCAGCAGCTTAGCCGGACAGGGGGCGAACTATGGCTACACCTTC. Translated: CASSLAGQGANYGYTF.

V is TRBV28 and J is TRBJ2-1; D possibly corresponds to TRBD2 (6 bases). V lost 0 bases, J lost 5 bases, and 29 bases lay in between. The CDR3 sequence is 21 residues long. The germline V gene has CDR1 MDHEN and CDR2 SYDVKM. The CDR3 here is CASSLWLKGSGRQISNNEQFF. The CDR3 nucleotides are TGTGCCAGCAGTTTATGGCTAAAAGGTAGCGGAAGGCAAATTTCGAACAATGAGCAGTTCTTC. Using reference TRBV28 and TRBJ2-1 for the parts outside the CDR3, the full variable domain is DVKVTQSSRYLVKRTGEKVFLECVQDMDHENMFWYRQDPGLGLRLIYFSYDVKMKEKGDIPEGYSVSREKKERFSLILESASTNQTSMYLCASSLWLKGSGRQISNNEQFFGPGTRLTVL.

This rearrangement joins TRBV4-2 to TRBJ2-5; D perhaps matches TRBD2 (5 bases). The V and J ends lost 1 base and 4 bases respectively, with 10 bases between them. Per germline, CDR1 LGHNA and CDR2 YNFKEQ. This CDR3 has 14 amino acids. CDR3 loop: CASSQVTEAETQYF. CDR3 nucleotide sequence: TGTGCCAGCAGCCAAGTAACGGAGGCAGAGACCCAGTACTTC.

The chain joins TRBV14 to TRBJ1-4, with 8 bases matching TRBD1. Trimming took 4 bases from V and 8 from J; bases not matched to a gene: 9. Germline values: CDR1 SGHDN, CDR2 FVKESK. This CDR3 comprises 15 residues. As DNA, the CDR3 is TGTGCCAGCAGCCTGACCCCGGGGACAGGAGAAAAACTGTTTTTT. Protein product: CASSLTPGTGEKLFF.

This clone was counted only a few times. The chain couples TRBV20-1 to TRBJ1-1; no reliable D call. CDR3 length: 13 amino acids. V lost 3 bases and J lost 1, with 9 bases in between. Germline loops: CDR1 DFQATT, CDR2 SNEGSKA (reference sequence). In nucleotides, the CDR3 is TGCAGTGCTAGTCTGGGCAGGAACACTGAAGCTTTCTTT. Its translation is CSASLGRNTEAFF.

The gene calls are TRBV20-1 and TRBJ2-2, with a tentative D call TRBD2 (6 bases). Trimming stripped 5 bases from V and 3 bases from J, with 13 bases between. This CDR3 contains 14 residues. The germline V gene has CDR1 DFQATT and CDR2 SNEGSKA (reference sequence). The CDR3 here is CSARGTADTGELFF. The CDR3 nucleotides read TGCAGTGCTCGTGGGACTGCTGACACCGGGGAGCTGTTTTTT.